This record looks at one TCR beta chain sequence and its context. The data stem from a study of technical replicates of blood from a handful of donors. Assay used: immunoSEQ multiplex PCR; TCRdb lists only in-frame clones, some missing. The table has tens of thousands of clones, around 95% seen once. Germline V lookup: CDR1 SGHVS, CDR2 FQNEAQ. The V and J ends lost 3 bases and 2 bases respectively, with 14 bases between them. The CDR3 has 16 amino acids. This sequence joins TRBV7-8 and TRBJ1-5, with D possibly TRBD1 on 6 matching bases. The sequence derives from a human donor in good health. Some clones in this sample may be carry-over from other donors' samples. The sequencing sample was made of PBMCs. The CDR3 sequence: CASSFHEGGGNQPQHF. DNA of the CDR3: TGTGCCAGCAGCTTCCACGAAGGGGGGGGCAATCAGCCCCAGCATTTT.